The following is a T cell receptor (beta chain) sequence with its context. Its antigen specificity is not known. No much larger clone is present one base from it, and per-base qualities are unavailable. The library was prepared using the immunoSEQ multiplex PCR assay. TCRdb limited this immuneACCESS table to in-frame rearrangements with V and J called. A share of clones is missing; checked studies link under half to unresolved V genes, and the rest is unexplained. Across this sample there are about 110,000 clones, with 70% to 85% seen only once. 6.5% of the sample goes to the ten largest clones. Spanning cysteine to phenylalanine, the CDR3 consists of 16 amino acids. The DNA shown is the 48-base CDR3, in frame from base 1. Between the V and J ends, shortened by 5 bases and 6 bases respectively, the junction contains 22 bases. CDR1 LGHDT and CDR2 YNNKEL are derived from the germline V gene (reference sequence).

The sample comes from a study of control samples from healthy donors and cancer patients (dated by TCRdb to 2018 to 2021). This receptor was obtained from a man aged 18-30 years in good health. Sequencing input: blood. This chain is built from TRBV3-1 (or the pseudogene TRBV3-2) and TRBJ2-5; a tentative D match to TRBD1 spans 5 bases. This receptor carries the CDR3 CASSDRQRQVGKTQYF. In nucleotide form, the sequence is TGTGCCAGCAGCGACCGACAGAGGCAGGTCGGAAAGACCCAGTACTTC.